The 22 T cell receptor beta chains given below trace back to one sample, sequenced in a study of T cell responses to AZD1222 COVID-19 vaccine. The assay was immunoSEQ multiplex PCR, and TCRdb's table has in-frame clones only and misses some. The sample lists about 120,000 clones; 75% to 90% were seen once. This material consisted of peripheral blood, taken on day 0 of AZD1222 vaccination. All receptors derive from an adult in good health.

J is TRBJ1-3 and V is TRBV3-1 (or the pseudogene TRBV3-2); D not resolved. V lost 3 bases, J lost 4 bases, and 4 bases lay in between. This CDR3 region has 12 residues. In germline, CDR1 is LGHDT, CDR2 YNNKEL (reference sequence). The CDR3 nucleotides read TGTGCCAGCAGCCAGGCGGGAAACACCATATATTTT. It is translated as CASSQAGNTIYF.

CDR3 sequence (DNA): TGTGCCAGCTCACCCGTGACAGGGTACAATGAGCAGTTCTTC. Translating gives CASSPVTGYNEQFF. The chain carries TRBV18 and TRBJ2-1, with 7 bases identical to TRBD1. Per germline, CDR1 KGHSH and CDR2 LQKENI. Losses at the gene ends were 3 bases for V and 4 bases for J; bases not matched to a gene: 3. The CDR3 extends over 14 amino acids.

This clone was seen just once. This chain uses TRBV6-5 with TRBJ2-2; no firm D call. The V gene lost 2 bases and the J gene lost 0 bases, with 7 bases spanning the gap. This CDR3 is built from 15 residues. Germline lookup yields CDR1 MNHEY and CDR2 SVGAGI. CDR3 DNA sequence: TGTGCCAGCAGTTACGGCCCAGCGAACACCGGGGAGCTGTTTTTT. Translation: CASSYGPANTGELFF.

This sequence joins TRBV3-1 (or the pseudogene TRBV3-2) and TRBJ1-1, with D tentatively TRBD1 (5 bases). This CDR3 contains 13 residues. Germline values: CDR1 LGHDT, CDR2 YNNKEL (reference sequence). Trimming cost V 0 bases and J 11 bases, with 13 bases left between them. CDR3 residues: CASSQDLGPRAFF. CDR3 nucleotides: TGTGCCAGCAGCCAAGATTTGGGGCCACGGGCTTTCTTT.

The genes are TRBV7-3 and TRBJ1-6; 8 bases map to TRBD1. Trimming at V came to 1 base and at J to 7 bases, leaving 6 bases not matched to a gene. Germline V lookup: CDR1 SGHTA, CDR2 FQGTGA. The CDR3 has 16 amino acids. The CDR3 protein is CASSLNPTGANSPLHF. DNA for the CDR3: TGTGCCAGCAGCTTAAACCCGACAGGGGCCAATTCACCCCTCCACTTT.

The J gene is TRBJ1-5, the V gene TRBV19; TRBD1 matches 7 bases. The CDR3 totals 16 residues. The germline gives CDR1 LNHDA, CDR2 SQIVND (reference sequence). V shed 5 bases, J shed 7 bases, and the junction held 14 bases outside the gene matches. DNA of the CDR3: TGTGCCAGTAGTTGGGGCCCAGACAGGGCGGGACAGCCCCAGCATTTT. This sequence encodes CASSWGPDRAGQPQHF.

Points on this clone: The sample carries other DNA sequences with the same CDR3. The CDR3, as DNA: TGTGCCTGGAGTGTATTAGAGCGGGCAGATACGCAGTATTTT. Translating gives CAWSVLERADTQYF. This chain uses TRBV30 with TRBJ2-3, with a possible D match to TRBD2 (6 bases). This CDR3 spans 14 amino acids. The V end was cut by 0 bases, the J end by 4 bases, with 11 bases between. Germline V lookup: CDR1 GTSNPN, CDR2 SVGIG (reference sequence). Full variable domain (outside the CDR3, taken from reference TRBV30 and TRBJ2-3): SQTIHQWPATLVQPVGSPLSLECTVEGTSNPNLYWYRQAAGRGLQLLFYSVGIGQISSEVPQNLSASRPQDRQFILSSKKLLLSDSGFYLCAWSVLERADTQYFGPGTRLTVL.

The chain has TRBV6-1 and TRBJ1-1; D is uncertain. Germline V gene lookup returns CDR1 MNHNS and CDR2 SASEGT. Between the trimmed V and J ends, which lost 3 bases and 1 base, there was a span of 6 bases. CDR3 length: 13 amino acids. CDR3 nucleotide sequence: TGTGCCAGCAGTGATCAGGCGAACACTGAAGCTTTCTTT. Its translation: CASSDQANTEAFF.

The V gene is TRBV11-2, the J gene TRBJ1-1; perhaps TRBD1 as D (6 bases). CDR3 length equals 17 residues. Per germline, CDR1 SGHAT and CDR2 FQNNGV. V gave up 1 base and J gave up 7 bases, with 22 bases separating them. Here the CDR3 DNA reads TGTGCCAGCAGCTTAGCCCCTTACAGGGAAGTCTCGGATGAAGCTTTCTTT. Protein: CASSLAPYREVSDEAFF.

CDR3 sequence (DNA): TGTGCCAGTAGCCCCCAGGGTGGACAGGAGGGGGAAAAACTGTTTTTT. Translated, it gives CASSPQGGQEGEKLFF. The chain is built from TRBV19 and TRBJ1-4; 7 positions agree with TRBD1. The CDR3 is made up of 16 amino acids. The germline V gene has CDR1 LNHDA and CDR2 SQIVND (reference sequence). Trimming at V came to 6 bases and at J to 8 bases, leaving 15 bases not matched to a gene.

V is TRBV15 and J is TRBJ1-2, with D possibly matching TRBD1 (6 bases). In germline, CDR1 is LNHNV, CDR2 YYDKDF (reference sequence). CDR3 length: 13 amino acids. Trimming stripped 3 bases from V and 10 bases from J, with 15 bases between. CDR3 protein: CATSSRGARDYTF. The CDR3 DNA is TGTGCCACCAGCAGTAGGGGGGCGCGGGACTACACCTTC.

The CDR3 bases are TGTGCCAGCAGCTTGGACTCCGACCACATTCAGTACTTC. This codes for CASSLDSDHIQYF. The V call is TRBV11-3, the J call TRBJ2-4; D is perhaps TRBD2 (5 bases). Trimming pared 3 bases from V and 8 bases from J, leaving 11 bases between. Germline V gene data show CDR1 as SGHNT and CDR2 as YENEEA. The length of the CDR3 is 13 residues.

V gene TRBV7-2 combines with J gene TRBJ2-1, with D hard to call. Germline V gene data show CDR1 as SGHTA and CDR2 as FQGNSA. CDR3 size: 14 residues. With 6 bases removed from V and 5 bases from J, the gap between germline ends came to 14 bases. The CDR3 DNA reads TGTGCCAGCAGACGTCCGGCCAACCACAATGAGCAGTTCTTC. Protein: CASRRPANHNEQFF.

The chain recombines TRBV20-1 with TRBJ1-2, with D unresolved. Trimming stripped 7 bases from V and 5 bases from J, with 11 bases between. Germline CDR1 is DFQATT and CDR2 is SNEGSKA (reference sequence). The CDR3 contains 11 residues. CDR3: CSGWTSYGYTF. The CDR3 DNA sequence: TGCAGTGGCTGGACCTCGTATGGCTACACCTTC.

The chain joins TRBV15 to TRBJ1-1; D may be TRBD1 (5 bases). CDR1 and CDR2 from the germline V gene are LNHNV and YYDKDF (reference sequence). Trimming pared 1 base from V and 1 base from J, leaving 10 bases between. The CDR3 has 15 amino acids. The CDR3 DNA follows: TGTGCCACCAGCAGAGGAGGGGTGGAGAACACTGAAGCTTTCTTT. It translates to CATSRGGVENTEAFF.

V is TRBV30 and J is TRBJ2-6; D remains unclear. The CDR3 contains 12 residues. Trimming stripped 7 bases from V and 2 bases from J, with 6 bases between. The germline V gene encodes CDR1 GTSNPN and CDR2 SVGIG (reference sequence). As DNA, the CDR3 is TGTGCCTTGGGGACTGGGGCCAACGTCCTGACTTTC. It is translated as CALGTGANVLTF.

V and J are TRBV12-5 and TRBJ2-2, with TRBD2 matching 8 bases. V lost 2 bases to trimming and J lost 6 bases; unmatched junction nucleotides: 5. CDR1 and CDR2 (germline): LGHNT, FRNRAP. The CDR3 consists of 15 residues. The DNA for the CDR3 is TGTGCTAGTGGTTTGAATAGCGGGGTATCCGGGGAGCTGTTTTTT. Its protein is CASGLNSGVSGELFF.

The chain combines TRBV30 with TRBJ1-4, with D maybe TRBD1 (6 bases). This CDR3 contains 15 residues. V shed 1 base and J shed 5 bases, with 14 bases lying between them. Germline values: CDR1 GTSNPN, CDR2 SVGIG (reference sequence). Written as DNA, the CDR3 is TGTGCCTGGAGTGCAGCCGGGACACCCAATGAAAAACTGTTTTTT. This codes for CAWSAAGTPNEKLFF.

This chain uses TRBV2 with TRBJ1-2; a weak D match, TRBD1 (6 bases). This CDR3 is 15 amino acids long. V was trimmed by 7 bases and J by 2 bases, leaving 17 bases between them. CDR1 and CDR2 from the germline V gene are SNHLY and FYNNEI. The chain's CDR3 is CASKEGLQGNYGYTF. DNA of the CDR3: TGTGCCAGCAAGGAAGGTCTTCAGGGGAACTATGGCTACACCTTC.

The chain is built from TRBV3-1 (or the pseudogene TRBV3-2) and TRBJ2-2; 8 bases line up with TRBD2. This CDR3 spans 16 amino acids. CDR1 LGHDT and CDR2 YNNKEL come from the germline V gene (reference sequence). Losses at the gene ends were 6 bases for V and 0 bases for J; bases not matched to a gene: 6. This CDR3 reads CASSHSGLANTGELFF. The CDR3 DNA reads TGTGCCAGCAGTCACTCGGGACTAGCGAACACCGGGGAGCTGTTTTTT.

This sequence joins TRBV9 and TRBJ2-7, with 7 positions matching TRBD1. This CDR3 spans 14 amino acids. From germline, CDR1 is SGDLS and CDR2 YYNGEE. Trimming took 0 bases from V and 7 from J; bases not matched to a gene: 7. The DNA of the CDR3 is TGTGCCAGCAGCGTAGCTAACAGGGGTGGGGAGCAGTACTTC. This sequence encodes CASSVANRGGEQYF.

J is TRBJ2-3 and V is TRBV4-2, with 9 bases identical to TRBD2. The CDR3 runs 17 residues. V lost 4 bases, J lost 1 base, and 9 bases stayed unmatched. Germline lookup yields CDR1 LGHNA and CDR2 YNFKEQ. The CDR3 DNA follows: TGTGCCAGCAGCCTGGGCGGGACTAGCATCGGCACAGATACGCAGTATTTT. Amino acid sequence: CASSLGGTSIGTDTQYF.